This T cell receptor (beta chain) was obtained from a study of blood T cell repertoires in COVID-19 (TCRdb year 2020). Background for the entire study: The collaborator samples originated in the United States, Italy and Spain and spanned the acute and convalescent phases of COVID-19. The material from the prospective study consisted of cDNA or gDNA derived from T cells, B-cell-depleted T cells, or PBMCs. Deeply sampled blood TCRbeta repertoires from subjects exposed to, actively infected with, or recovered from COVID-19 were included in the dataset. The repertoires were released in a freely available public database intended as a resource for research on the immune response to SARS-CoV-2. The samples were drawn from the first 160 participants of the ongoing ImmuneRACE study and from 1,254 subjects provided by 6 global collaborators. Sample metadata almost always included a de-identified subject ID, COVID-19 status, age in years and sex. HLA class I and class II types, where available, came from metadata supplied by the sample provider rather than from assay-based typing.

TCRbeta CDR3 regions were amplified from genomic DNA using the immunoSEQ Assay, a bias-controlled multiplex PCR. In the original analysis: The number of nucleated cells in each sample was estimated by amplification of reference gene primers within the assay. To quantify the absolute abundance of each unique TCRbeta CDR3 rearrangement, sequence reads were collapsed and filtered. For each sample, productive Simpson clonality was calculated by taking the square root of Simpson's diversity index across productive rearrangements. TCRdb obtained this table from immuneACCESS and retained in-frame rearrangements with V and J assigned. These tables miss some clones; where compared with another copy, unresolved V genes account for less than half of the shortfall, and the remainder is unexplained. For V, J and clone size, that table is used; D and trimming come from the DNA. Here the sample has fewer than 60,000 clones; less than 80% occur a single time. The leading ten clones occupy about 25% of the sample.

Points on this clone: Its antigen specificity is not known. No qualities accompany the bases; no much larger clone lies one base away.

Ends trimmed: V by 6 bases, J by 8 bases; bases unmatched to a gene: 9. The cysteine opens and the phenylalanine closes a CDR3 of 14 amino acids. Only the CDR3 portion is preserved as DNA: 42 bases, with reading frame beginning at the first base. The germline V gene encodes CDR1 MNHEY and CDR2 SVGAGI. The collaborating institutions used their own protocols to collect whole blood in K2EDTA tubes. For TCRbeta analysis, collaborators shipped samples as frozen whole blood, isolated PBMCs, or DNA extracted from either of those sample types. What the work shows at the level of the full study, not this receptor alone: Clinical and demographic metadata were provided uncurated, with the amount varying by source and participant.

The V gene is TRBV6-5 and the J gene is TRBJ2-1; a stretch of 8 junction bases matches TRBD1. Material for sequencing was peripheral blood. This clonotype was sampled from an older man with acute or convalescent COVID-19. The CDR3 protein is CASSLDRGWDEQFF. The DNA is TGTGCCAGCAGCCTCGACAGGGGTTGGGATGAGCAGTTCTTC.